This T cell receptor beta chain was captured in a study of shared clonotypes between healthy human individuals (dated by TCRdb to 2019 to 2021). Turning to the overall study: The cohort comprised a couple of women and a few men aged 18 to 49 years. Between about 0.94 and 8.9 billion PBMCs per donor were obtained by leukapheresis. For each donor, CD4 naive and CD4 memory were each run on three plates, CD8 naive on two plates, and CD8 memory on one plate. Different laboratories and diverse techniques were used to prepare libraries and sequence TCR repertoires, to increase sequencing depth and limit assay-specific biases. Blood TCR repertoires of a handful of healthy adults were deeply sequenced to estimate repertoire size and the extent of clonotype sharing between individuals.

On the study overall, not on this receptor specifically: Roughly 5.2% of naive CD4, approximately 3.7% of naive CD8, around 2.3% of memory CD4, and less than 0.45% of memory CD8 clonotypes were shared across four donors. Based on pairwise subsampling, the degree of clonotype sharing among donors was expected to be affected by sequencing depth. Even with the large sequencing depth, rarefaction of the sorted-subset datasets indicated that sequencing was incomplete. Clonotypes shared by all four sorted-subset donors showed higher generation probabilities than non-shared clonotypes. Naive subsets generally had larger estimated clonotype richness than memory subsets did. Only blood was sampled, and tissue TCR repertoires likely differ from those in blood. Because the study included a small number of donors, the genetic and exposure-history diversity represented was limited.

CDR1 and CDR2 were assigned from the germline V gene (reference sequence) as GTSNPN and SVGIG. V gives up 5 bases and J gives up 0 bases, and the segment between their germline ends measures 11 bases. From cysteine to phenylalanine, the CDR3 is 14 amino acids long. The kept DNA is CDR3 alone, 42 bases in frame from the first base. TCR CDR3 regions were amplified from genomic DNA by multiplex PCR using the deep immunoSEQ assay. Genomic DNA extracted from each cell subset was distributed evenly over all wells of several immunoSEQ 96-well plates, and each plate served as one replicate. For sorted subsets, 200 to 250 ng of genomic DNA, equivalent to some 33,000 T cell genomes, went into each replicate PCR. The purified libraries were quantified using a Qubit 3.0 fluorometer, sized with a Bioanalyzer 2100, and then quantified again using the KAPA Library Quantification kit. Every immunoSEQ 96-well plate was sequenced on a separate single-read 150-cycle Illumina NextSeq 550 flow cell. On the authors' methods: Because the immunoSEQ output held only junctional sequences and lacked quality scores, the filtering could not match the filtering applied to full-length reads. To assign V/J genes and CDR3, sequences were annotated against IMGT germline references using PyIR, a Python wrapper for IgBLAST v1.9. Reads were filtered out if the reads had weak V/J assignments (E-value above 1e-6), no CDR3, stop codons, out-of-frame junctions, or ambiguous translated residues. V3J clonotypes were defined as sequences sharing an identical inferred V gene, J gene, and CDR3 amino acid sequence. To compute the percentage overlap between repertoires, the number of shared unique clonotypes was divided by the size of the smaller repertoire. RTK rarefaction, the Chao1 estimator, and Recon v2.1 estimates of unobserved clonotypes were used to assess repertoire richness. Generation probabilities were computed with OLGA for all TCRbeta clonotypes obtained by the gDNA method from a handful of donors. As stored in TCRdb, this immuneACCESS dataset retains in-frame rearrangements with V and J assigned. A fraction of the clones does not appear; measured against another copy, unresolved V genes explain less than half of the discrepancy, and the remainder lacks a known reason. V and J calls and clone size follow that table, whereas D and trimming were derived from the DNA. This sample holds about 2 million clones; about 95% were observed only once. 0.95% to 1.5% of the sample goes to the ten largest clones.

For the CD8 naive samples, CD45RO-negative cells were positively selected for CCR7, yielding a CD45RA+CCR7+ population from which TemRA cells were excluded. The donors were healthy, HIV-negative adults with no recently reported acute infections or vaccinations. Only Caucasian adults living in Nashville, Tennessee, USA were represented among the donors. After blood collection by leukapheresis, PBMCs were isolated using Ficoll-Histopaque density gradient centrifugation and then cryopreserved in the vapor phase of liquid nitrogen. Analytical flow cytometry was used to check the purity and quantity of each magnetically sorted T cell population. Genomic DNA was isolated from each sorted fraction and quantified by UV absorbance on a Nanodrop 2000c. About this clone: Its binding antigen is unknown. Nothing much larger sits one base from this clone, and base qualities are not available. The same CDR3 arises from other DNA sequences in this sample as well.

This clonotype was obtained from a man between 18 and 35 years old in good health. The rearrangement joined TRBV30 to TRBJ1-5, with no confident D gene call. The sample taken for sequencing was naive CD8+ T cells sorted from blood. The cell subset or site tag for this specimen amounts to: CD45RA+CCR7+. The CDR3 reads CAWGGENSNQPQHF. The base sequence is TGTGCCTGGGGCGGCGAGAATAGCAATCAGCCCCAGCATTTT.